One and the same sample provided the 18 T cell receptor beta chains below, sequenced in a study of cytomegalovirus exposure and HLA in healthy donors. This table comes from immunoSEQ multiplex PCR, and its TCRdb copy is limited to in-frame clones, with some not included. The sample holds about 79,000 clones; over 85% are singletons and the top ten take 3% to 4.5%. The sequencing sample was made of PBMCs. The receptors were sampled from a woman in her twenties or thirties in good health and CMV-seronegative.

The CDR3 sequence: CASSYSVQGGNQPQHF. The CDR3 DNA sequence: TGTGCCAGCAGTTACAGTGTCCAGGGTGGCAATCAGCCCCAGCATTTT. The genes are TRBV6-6 and TRBJ1-5, with D maybe TRBD1 (5 bases). This CDR3 contains 16 residues. Germline V lookup: CDR1 MNHNY, CDR2 SVGAGI (reference sequence). Deletions cut 2 bases from V and 2 bases from J, with 13 bases between.

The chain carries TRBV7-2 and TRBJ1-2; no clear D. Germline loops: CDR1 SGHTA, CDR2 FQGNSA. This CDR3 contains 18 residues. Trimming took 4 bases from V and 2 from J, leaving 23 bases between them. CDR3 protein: CASSSIDIRLKKNYGYTF. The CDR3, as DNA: TGTGCCAGCAGCTCGATAGATATCAGGCTTAAGAAGAACTATGGCTACACCTTC. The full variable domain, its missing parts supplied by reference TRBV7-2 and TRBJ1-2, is GAGVSQSPSNKVTEKGKDVELRCDPISGHTALYWYRQSLGQGLEFLIYFQGNSAPDKSGLPSDRFSAERTGGSVSTLTIQRTQQEDSAVYLCASSSIDIRLKKNYGYTFGSGTRLTVV.

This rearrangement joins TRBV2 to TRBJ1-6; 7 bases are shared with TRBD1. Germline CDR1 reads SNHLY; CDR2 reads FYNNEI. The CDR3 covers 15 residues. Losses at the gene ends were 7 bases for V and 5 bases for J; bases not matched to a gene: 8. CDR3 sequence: CASKTGLTDNSPLHF. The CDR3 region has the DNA TGTGCCAGCAAGACAGGGTTGACCGATAATTCACCCCTCCACTTT.

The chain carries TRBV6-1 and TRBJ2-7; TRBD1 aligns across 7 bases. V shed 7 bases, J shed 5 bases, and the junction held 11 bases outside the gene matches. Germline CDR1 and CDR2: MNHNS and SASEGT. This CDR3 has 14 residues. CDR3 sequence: CASTRGQEWDEQYF. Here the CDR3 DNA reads TGTGCCAGCACCAGAGGACAGGAGTGGGACGAGCAGTACTTC.

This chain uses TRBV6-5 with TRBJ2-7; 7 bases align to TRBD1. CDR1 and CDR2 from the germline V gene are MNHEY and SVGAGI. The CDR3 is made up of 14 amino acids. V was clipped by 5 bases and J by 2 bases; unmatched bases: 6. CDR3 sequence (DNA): TGTGCCAGCAGTACGGGACAGATCCCCTACGAGCAGTACTTC. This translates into CASSTGQIPYEQYF.

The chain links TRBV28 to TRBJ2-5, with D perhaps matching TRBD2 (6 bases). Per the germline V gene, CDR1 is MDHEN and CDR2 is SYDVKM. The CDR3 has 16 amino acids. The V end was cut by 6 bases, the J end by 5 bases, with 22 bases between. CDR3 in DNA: TGTGCCAGCAGCTCCTCGGGGGTAGGGCCCCACGAGACCCAGTACTTC. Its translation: CASSSSGVGPHETQYF.

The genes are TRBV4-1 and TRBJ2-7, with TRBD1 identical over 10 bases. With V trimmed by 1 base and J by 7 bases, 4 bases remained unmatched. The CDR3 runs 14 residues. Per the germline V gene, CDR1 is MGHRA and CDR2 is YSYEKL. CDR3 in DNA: TGCGCCAGCAGCCAAGTCGACAGGGGGCGGGAGCAGTACTTC. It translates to CASSQVDRGREQYF.

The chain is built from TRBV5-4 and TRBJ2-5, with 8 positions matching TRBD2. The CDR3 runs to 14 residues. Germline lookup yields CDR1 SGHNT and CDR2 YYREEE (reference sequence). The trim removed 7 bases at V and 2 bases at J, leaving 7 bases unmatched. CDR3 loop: CASASGGFQETQYF. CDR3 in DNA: TGTGCCAGCGCAAGCGGGGGCTTTCAAGAGACCCAGTACTTC.

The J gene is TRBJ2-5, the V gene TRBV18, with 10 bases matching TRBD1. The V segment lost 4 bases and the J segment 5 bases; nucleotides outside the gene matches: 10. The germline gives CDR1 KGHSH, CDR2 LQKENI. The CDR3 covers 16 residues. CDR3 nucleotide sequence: TGTGCCAGCTCACGGTCCGGGACAGGGGACTACGAGACCCAGTACTTC. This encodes CASSRSGTGDYETQYF.

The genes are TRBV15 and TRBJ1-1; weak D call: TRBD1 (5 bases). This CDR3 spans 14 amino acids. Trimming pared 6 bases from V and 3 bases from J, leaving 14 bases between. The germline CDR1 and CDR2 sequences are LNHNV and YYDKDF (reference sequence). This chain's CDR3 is CATRTDLGHTEAFF. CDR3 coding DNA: TGTGCCACCAGGACAGACTTGGGGCACACTGAAGCTTTCTTT.

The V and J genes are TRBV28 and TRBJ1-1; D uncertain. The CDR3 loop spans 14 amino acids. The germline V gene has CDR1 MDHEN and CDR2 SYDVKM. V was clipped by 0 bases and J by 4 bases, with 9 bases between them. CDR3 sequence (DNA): TGTGCCAGCAGTTTATGGGTTTCGGGCACTGAAGCTTTCTTT. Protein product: CASSLWVSGTEAFF. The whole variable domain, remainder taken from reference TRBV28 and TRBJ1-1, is DVKVTQSSRYLVKRTGEKVFLECVQDMDHENMFWYRQDPGLGLRLIYFSYDVKMKEKGDIPEGYSVSREKKERFSLILESASTNQTSMYLCASSLWVSGTEAFFGQGTRLTVV.

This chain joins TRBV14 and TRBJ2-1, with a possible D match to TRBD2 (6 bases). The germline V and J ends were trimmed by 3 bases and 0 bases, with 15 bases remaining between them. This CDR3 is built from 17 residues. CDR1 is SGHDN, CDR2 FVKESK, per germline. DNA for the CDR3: TGTGCCAGCAGCCACCGGCGGACTATTTCCTCCTACAATGAGCAGTTCTTC. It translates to CASSHRRTISSYNEQFF.

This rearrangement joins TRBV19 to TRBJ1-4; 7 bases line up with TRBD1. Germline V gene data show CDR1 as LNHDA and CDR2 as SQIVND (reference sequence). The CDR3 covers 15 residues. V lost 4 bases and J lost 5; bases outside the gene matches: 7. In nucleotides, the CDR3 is TGTGCCAGTAGTACCCTGGGACAGAGAAATGAAAAACTGTTTTTT. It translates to CASSTLGQRNEKLFF.

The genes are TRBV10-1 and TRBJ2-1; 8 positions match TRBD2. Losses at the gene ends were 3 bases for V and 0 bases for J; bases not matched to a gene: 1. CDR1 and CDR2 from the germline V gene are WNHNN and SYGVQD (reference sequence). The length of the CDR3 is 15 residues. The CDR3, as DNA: TGCGCCAGCAGTGATGGGACTAGCTCCTACAATGAGCAGTTCTTC. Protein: CASSDGTSSYNEQFF.

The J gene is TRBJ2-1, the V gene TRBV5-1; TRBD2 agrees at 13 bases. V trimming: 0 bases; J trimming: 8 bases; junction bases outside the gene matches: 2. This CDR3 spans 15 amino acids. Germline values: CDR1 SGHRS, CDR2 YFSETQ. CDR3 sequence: CASSLGTSGRDEQFF. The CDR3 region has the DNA TGCGCCAGCAGCTTGGGGACTAGCGGGAGAGATGAGCAGTTCTTC.

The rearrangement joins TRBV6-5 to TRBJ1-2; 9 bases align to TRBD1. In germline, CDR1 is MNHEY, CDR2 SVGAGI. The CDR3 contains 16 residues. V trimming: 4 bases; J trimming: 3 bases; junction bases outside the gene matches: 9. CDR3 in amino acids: CASSFQSGTGYYGYTF. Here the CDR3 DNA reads TGTGCCAGCAGTTTCCAATCCGGGACAGGGTACTATGGCTACACCTTC.

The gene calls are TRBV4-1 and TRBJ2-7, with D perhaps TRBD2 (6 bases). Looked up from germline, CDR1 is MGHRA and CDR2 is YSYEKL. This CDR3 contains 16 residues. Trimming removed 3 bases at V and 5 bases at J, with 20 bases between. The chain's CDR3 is CASSQTPGEATHEQYF. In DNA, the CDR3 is TGCGCCAGCAGCCAGACCCCCGGGGAGGCGACCCACGAGCAGTACTTC.

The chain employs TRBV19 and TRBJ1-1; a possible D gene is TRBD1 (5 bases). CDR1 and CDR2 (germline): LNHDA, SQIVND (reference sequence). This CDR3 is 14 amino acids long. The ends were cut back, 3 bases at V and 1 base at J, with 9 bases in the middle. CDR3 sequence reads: CASSIIRANTEAFF. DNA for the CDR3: TGTGCCAGTAGTATCATCAGGGCGAACACTGAAGCTTTCTTT. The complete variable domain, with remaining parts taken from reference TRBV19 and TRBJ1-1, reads DGGITQSPKYLFRKEGQNVTLSCEQNLNHDAMYWYRQDPGQGLRLIYYSQIVNDFQKGDIAEGYSVSREKKESFPLTVTSAQKNPTAFYLCASSIIRANTEAFFGQGTRLTVV.